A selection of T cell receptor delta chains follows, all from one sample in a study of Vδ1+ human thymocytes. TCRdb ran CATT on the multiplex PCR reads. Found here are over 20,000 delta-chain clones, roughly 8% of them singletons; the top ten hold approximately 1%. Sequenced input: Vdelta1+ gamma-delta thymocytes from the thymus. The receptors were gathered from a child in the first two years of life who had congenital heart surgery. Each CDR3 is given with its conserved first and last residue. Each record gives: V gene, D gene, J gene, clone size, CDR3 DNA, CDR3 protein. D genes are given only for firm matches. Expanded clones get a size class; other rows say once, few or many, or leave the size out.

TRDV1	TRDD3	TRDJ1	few	TGTGCTCTTGGGACAATCTACATGGGGGATACAGGGGACACCGATAAACTCATCTTT	CALGTIYMGDTGDTDKLIF
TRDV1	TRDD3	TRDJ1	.	TGTGCTCTTGGCGAACCCAACTACGACTGGGGGATGAGGCTCATCTTT	CALGEPNYDWGMRLIF
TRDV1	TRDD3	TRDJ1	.	TGTGCTCTTGGGGAATTCCACTTCCTACGCTTACTACTGGGGGATACGCCCGATAAACTCATCTTT	CALGEFHFLRLLLGDTPDKLIF
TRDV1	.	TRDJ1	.	TGTGCTCTTGGGGACTCCGCCCGGAGCGGTAAACTCATCTTT	CALGDSARSGKLIF
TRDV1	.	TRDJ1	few	TGTGCTCTTGGGGAACTTGCCCGTCCCTACACCGATAAACTCATCTTT	CALGELARPYTDKLIF
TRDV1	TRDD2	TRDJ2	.	TGTGCTCTTGGGGAACGCGATCCTTCCTACGGGGGATTCGCTTTGACAGCACAACTCTTCTTT	CALGERDPSYGGFALTAQLFF
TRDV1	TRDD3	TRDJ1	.	TGTGCTCTTGGGGAACAGTGTACCTCAGGGGGGGGATCGGGGACCGATAAACTCATCTTT	CALGEQCTSGGGSGTDKLIF
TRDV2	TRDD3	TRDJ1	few	TGTGCCTGTGACCCTCCTTCCTACAGTACTGGGGGATACATCGATAAACTCATCTTT	CACDPPSYSTGGYIDKLIF
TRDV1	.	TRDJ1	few	TGTGCTCTTGGGTGGCCTTCCTACATCCTGGGGGATCGGACCGATAAACTCATCTTT	CALGWPSYILGDRTDKLIF
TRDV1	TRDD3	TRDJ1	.	TGTGCTCTTGGGGTAGCTTGGGGGAAATTCACCGATAAACTCATCTTT	CALGVAWGKFTDKLIF
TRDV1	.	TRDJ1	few	TGTGCTCTTGGGGAACTTGGAGGGACGGTATACACCGATAAACTCATCTTT	CALGELGGTVYTDKLIF
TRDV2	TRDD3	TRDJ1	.	TGTGCCTGTGAAAGGGGGGGGATACGGCTCATCTTT	CACERGGIRLIF
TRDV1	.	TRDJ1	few	TGTGCTCTTGGGGAGGGACTGAACGGACCCATCTTT	CALGEGLNGPIF
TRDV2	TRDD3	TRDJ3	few	TGTGCCTGTGACACTGAAACTTACTGGGGGATACGACTCGACACCCGACAGATGTTTTTC	CACDTETYWGIRLDTRQMFF
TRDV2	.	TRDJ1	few	TGTGCCTGTGACACCGAGGCAACTTGGGATAAACTCATCTTT	CACDTEATWDKLIF
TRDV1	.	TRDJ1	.	TGTGCTCTTGGGAAAAAGTTAAGGAACCTCTGGGGATTCCGCTACACCGATAAACTCATCTTT	CALGKKLRNLWGFRYTDKLIF
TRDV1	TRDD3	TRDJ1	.	TGTGCTCTTGGGGAACCTGTATCTTCGCTTCCCTCGTACTGGGGGATGCCAGCCTCCGATAAACTCATCTTT	CALGEPVSSLPSYWGMPASDKLIF
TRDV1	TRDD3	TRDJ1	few	TGTGCTCTTGGGGAACCCTACGCCTACCTGGGATGGGGGATAGGATTGTACACCGATAAACTCATCTTT	CALGEPYAYLGWGIGLYTDKLIF